This entry features one T cell receptor (beta chain) sequence. Its target is not known. These data are taken from a study of OX40 agonist ivuxolimab in advanced cancers. Background on the study: From roughly 23 to 90 years was the age range, with a mean of roughly 64 years, and over 80% were male.

Blood got drawn at baseline, again on cycle 4 day 1, and then on cycle 7 day 1. Overall study results and limits: Antigen specificity remained undetermined for the expanded peripheral T cells. There were, on average, more expanded clones in CD8+ T cells than in CD4+.

TCRdb's table, derived via immunoSEQ multiplex PCR, lists solely in-frame clones and lacks some. Of about 75,000 clones in the sample, 87% were seen once. The CDR3 is 13 residues long. V lost 11 bases and J lost 6, with 17 bases in between. Germline loops: CDR1 MDHEN, CDR2 SYDVKM. The source material was CD4+ or CD8+ T cells sorted from blood, sampled in a trial of the OX40 agonist ivuxolimab. The chain links TRBV28 to TRBJ1-5; the D gene is possibly TRBD1 (5 bases). The receptor's source is an adult with an advanced solid tumor such as melanoma, head and neck, liver or kidney cancer. The DNA of the CDR3 is TGTGCCGCGTTACGGGACGATGGTCAGCCCCAGCATTTT. Protein sequence: CAALRDDGQPQHF.